The present entry profiles one T cell receptor beta chain with its context. The sample comes from a study of blood T cell repertoires in COVID-19. Study as a whole: T cells, B-cell-depleted T cells, or PBMCs supplied cDNA or gDNA.

The CDR3 has 14 amino acids. The ends lost 5 bases at V and 8 bases at J; junction bases unmatched: 11. Germline V gene sequence: CDR1 LNHDA, CDR2 SQIVND (reference sequence). In the authors' methods: Nucleated cell number was recorded as an estimate derived from reference gene primer amplification. Assay: immunoSEQ multiplex PCR; the TCRdb copy retains only in-frame clones and omits some. D and trimming were read from the DNA, whereas the V and J calls and clone size are those reported in that table. The sample includes about 480,000 clones, 70% to 90% of them seen just once. The sequence was obtained from a woman between 45 and 60 years old with COVID-19, enrolled during active disease. The V and J genes are TRBV19 and TRBJ1-2; TRBD1 matches 7 bases. Sequencing was done on a sample of peripheral blood. This chain's CDR3 is CASSQTGHGFGYTF. The CDR3 bases are TGTGCCAGTAGTCAGACAGGGCACGGATTCGGCTACACCTTC. The full variable domain, rest sourced from reference TRBV19 and TRBJ1-2, is DGGITQSPKYLFRKEGQNVTLSCEQNLNHDAMYWYRQDPGQGLRLIYYSQIVNDFQKGDIAEGYSVSREKKESFPLTVTSAQKNPTAFYLCASSQTGHGFGYTFGSGTRLTVV.